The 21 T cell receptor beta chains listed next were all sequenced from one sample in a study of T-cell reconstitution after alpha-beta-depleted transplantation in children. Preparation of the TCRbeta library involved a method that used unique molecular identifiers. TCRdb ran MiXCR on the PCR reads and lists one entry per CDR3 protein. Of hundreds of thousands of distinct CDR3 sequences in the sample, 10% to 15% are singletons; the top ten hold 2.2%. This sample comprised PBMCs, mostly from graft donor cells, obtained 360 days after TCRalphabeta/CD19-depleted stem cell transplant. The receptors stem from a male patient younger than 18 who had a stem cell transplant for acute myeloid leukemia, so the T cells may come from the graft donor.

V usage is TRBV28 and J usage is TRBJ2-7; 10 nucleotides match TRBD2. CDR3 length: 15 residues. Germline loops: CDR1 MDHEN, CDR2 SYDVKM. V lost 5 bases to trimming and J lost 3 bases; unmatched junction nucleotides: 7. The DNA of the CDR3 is TGTGCCAGCAGTCCCGTGACTAGCGGGCTCTACGAGCAGTACTTC. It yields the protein CASSPVTSGLYEQYF.

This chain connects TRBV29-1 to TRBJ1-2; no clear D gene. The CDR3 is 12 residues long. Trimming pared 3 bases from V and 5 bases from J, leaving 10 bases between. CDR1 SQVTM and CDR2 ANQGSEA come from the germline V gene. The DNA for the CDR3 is TGCAGCGTTGAGGGCGGTCGGTATGGCTACACCTTC. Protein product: CSVEGGRYGYTF.

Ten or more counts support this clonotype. The chain's CDR3 is CASSPMGTDTQYF. In nucleotides, the CDR3 is TGTGCCAGCAGCCCTATGGGCACAGATACGCAGTATTTT. V and J are TRBV11-3 and TRBJ2-3; no firm D call. V lost 5 bases and J lost 1, with 7 bases in between. The germline CDR1 and CDR2 sequences are SGHNT and YENEEA. CDR3 length: 13 residues.

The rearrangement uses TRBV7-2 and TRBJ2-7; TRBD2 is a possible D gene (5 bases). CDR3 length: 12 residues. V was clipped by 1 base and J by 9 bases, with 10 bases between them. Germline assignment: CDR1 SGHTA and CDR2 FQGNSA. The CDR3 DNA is TGTGCCAGCAGCTTAGAGGCCGGAGGGCAGTACTTC. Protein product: CASSLEAGGQYF.

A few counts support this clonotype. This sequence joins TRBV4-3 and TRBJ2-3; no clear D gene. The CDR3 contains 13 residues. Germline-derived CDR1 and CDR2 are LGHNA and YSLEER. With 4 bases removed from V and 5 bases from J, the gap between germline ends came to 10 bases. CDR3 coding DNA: TGCGCCAGCAGCCGAGTACAGCTAGATACGCAGTATTTT. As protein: CASSRVQLDTQYF.

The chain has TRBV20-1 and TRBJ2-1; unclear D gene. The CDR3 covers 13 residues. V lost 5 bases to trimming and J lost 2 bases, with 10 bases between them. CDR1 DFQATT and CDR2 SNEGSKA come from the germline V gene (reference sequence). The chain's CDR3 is CSAAGSTYNEQFF. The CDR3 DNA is TGCAGTGCTGCCGGCTCAACCTACAATGAGCAGTTCTTC.

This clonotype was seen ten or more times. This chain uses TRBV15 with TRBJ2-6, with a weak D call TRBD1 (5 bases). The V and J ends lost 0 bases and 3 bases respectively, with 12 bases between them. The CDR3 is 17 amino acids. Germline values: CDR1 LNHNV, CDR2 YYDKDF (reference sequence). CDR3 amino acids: CATSRDNRRYGANVLTF. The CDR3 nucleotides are TGTGCCACCAGCAGAGATAACAGGCGGTATGGGGCCAACGTCCTGACTTTC.

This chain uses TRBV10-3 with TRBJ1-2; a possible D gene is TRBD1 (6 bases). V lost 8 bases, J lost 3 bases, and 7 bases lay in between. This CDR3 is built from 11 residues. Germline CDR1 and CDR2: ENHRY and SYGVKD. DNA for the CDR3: TGTGCCATCCACAGGGACTATGGCTACACCTTC. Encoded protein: CAIHRDYGYTF.

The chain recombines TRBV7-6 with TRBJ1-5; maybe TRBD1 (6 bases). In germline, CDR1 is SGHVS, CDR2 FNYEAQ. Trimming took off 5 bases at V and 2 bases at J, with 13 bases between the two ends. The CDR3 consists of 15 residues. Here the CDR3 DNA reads TGTGCCAGCAGCAGGACAGAGGGTGGCAATCAGCCCCAGCATTTT. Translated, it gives CASSRTEGGNQPQHF.

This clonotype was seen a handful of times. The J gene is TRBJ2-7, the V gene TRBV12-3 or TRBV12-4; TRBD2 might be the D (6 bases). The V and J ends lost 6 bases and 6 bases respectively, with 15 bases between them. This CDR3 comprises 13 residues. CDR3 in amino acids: CASSPIGGLEQYF. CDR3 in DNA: TGTGCCAGCAGCCCCATCGGGGGTCTCGAGCAGTACTTC.

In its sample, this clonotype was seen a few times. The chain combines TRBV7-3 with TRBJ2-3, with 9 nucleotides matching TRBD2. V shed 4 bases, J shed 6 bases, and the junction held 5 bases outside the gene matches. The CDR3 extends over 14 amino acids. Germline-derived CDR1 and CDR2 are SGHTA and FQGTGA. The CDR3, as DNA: TGTGCCAGCAGCTCAGCGGGAGGTCTGGATACGCAGTATTTT. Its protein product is CASSSAGGLDTQYF.

As DNA, the CDR3 is TGCGCCAGCAGCTTACTAGCGGGAGATGGTTACAATGAGCAGTTCTTC. Translating it yields CASSLLAGDGYNEQFF. The rearrangement links TRBV5-1 to TRBJ2-1, with 11 bases identical to TRBD2. The CDR3 consists of 16 residues. Germline trimming cut 2 bases from V and 4 bases from J; bases unmatched to any gene: 5. The germline CDR1 and CDR2 sequences are SGHRS and YFSETQ. The full variable domain, in which reference TRBV5-1 and TRBJ2-1 provide the parts outside the CDR3, is KAGVTQTPRYLIKTRGQQVTLSCSPISGHRSVSWYQQTPGQGLQFLFEYFSETQRNKGNFPGRFSGRQFSNSRSEMNVSTLELGDSALYLCASSLLAGDGYNEQFFGPGTRLTVL.

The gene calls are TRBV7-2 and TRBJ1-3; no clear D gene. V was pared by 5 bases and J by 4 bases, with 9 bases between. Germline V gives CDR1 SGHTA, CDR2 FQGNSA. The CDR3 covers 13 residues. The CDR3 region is CASSPLGGNTIYF. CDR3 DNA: TGTGCCAGCAGCCCTTTAGGGGGAAACACCATATATTTT.

CDR3 loop: CASSGNSTDTQYF. CDR3 DNA: TGTGCCAGCTCGGGGAATAGCACAGATACGCAGTATTTT. The chain has TRBV18 and TRBJ2-3; D unclear. With 6 bases removed from V and 0 bases from J, the gap between germline ends came to 7 bases. This CDR3 has 13 amino acids. The germline CDR1 and CDR2 sequences are KGHSH and LQKENI.

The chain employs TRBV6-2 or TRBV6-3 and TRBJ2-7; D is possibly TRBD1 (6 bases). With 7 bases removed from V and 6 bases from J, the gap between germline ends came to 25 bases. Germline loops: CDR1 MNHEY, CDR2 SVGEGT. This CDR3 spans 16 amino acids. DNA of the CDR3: TGTGCCAGCACCAGAAGGGGGTTTGGTCGAGAGCTCGAGCAGTACTTC. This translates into CASTRRGFGRELEQYF.

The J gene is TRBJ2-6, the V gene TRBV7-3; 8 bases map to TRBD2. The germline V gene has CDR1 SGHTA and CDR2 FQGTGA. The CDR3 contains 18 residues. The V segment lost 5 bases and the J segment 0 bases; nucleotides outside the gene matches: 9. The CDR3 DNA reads TGTGCCAGCAGCCCCCGGGGGGGGACTTACTCTGGGGCCAACGTCCTGACTTTC. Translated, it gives CASSPRGGTYSGANVLTF.

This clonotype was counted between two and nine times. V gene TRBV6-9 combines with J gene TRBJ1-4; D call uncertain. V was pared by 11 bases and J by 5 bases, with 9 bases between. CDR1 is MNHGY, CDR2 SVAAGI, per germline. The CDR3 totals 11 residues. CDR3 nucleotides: TGTGCCCCCTGGAAAAATGAAAAACTGTTTTTT. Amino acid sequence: CAPWKNEKLFF.

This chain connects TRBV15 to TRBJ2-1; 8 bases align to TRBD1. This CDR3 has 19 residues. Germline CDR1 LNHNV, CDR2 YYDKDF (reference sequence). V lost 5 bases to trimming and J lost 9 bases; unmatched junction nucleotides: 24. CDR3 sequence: CATSSRQGFGPGPRVEQFF. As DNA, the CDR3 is TGTGCCACCAGCTCCAGACAGGGGTTTGGCCCCGGACCTCGGGTTGAGCAGTTCTTC. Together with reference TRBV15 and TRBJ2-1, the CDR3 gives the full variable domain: DAMVIQNPRYQVTQFGKPVTLSCSQTLNHNVMYWYQQKSSQAPKLLFHYYDKDFNNEADTPDNFQSRRPNTSFCFLDIRSPGLGDTAMYLCATSSRQGFGPGPRVEQFFGPGTRLTVL.

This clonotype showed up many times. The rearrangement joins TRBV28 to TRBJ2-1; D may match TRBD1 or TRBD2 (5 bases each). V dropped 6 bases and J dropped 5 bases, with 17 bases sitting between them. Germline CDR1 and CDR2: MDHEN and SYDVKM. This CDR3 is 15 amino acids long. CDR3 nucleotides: TGTGCCAGCAGGTCGTACACGGGACGGAACAATGAGCAGTTCTTC. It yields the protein CASRSYTGRNNEQFF. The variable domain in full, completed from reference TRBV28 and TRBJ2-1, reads DVKVTQSSRYLVKRTGEKVFLECVQDMDHENMFWYRQDPGLGLRLIYFSYDVKMKEKGDIPEGYSVSREKKERFSLILESASTNQTSMYLCASRSYTGRNNEQFFGPGTRLTVL.

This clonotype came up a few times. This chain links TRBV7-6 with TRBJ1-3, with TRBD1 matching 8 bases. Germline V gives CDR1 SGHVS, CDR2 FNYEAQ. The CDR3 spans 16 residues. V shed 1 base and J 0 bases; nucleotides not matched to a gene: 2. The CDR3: CASSLVQGASGNTIYF. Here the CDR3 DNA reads TGTGCCAGCAGCTTAGTCCAGGGGGCCTCTGGAAACACCATATATTTT.

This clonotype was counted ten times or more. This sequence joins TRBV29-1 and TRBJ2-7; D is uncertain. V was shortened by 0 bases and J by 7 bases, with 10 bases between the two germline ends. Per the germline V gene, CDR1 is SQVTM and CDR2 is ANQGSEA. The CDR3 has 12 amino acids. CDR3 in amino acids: CSVEDQDTEQYF. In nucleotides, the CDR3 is TGCAGCGTTGAAGATCAAGACACGGAGCAGTACTTC.